This T cell receptor beta chain was sequenced in a study of graft-versus-host responses after intestinal transplantation. On this clone: What it binds is unknown.

The CDR3 loop spans 17 amino acids. V lost 1 base, J lost 6 bases, and 16 bases lay in between. From germline, CDR1 is SGHTA and CDR2 FQGTGA. Only in-frame clones appear in the TCRdb table, and some are missing; sequencing was by immunoSEQ multiplex PCR. The sample has 60,000 to 80,000 clones, roughly 87% seen once. The chain couples TRBV7-3 to TRBJ1-6; D is possibly TRBD1 (5 bases). This TCR came from a human donor who received an intestinal transplant. The starting material was unstimulated CD8+ T cells sorted from spleen or lymph node cells, obtained before intestinal transplant. CDR3 nucleotides: TGTGCCAGCAGCTTAATGGGGGGTGTCGGGGTTAATTCACCCCTCCACTTT. Translation: CASSLMGGVGVNSPLHF.